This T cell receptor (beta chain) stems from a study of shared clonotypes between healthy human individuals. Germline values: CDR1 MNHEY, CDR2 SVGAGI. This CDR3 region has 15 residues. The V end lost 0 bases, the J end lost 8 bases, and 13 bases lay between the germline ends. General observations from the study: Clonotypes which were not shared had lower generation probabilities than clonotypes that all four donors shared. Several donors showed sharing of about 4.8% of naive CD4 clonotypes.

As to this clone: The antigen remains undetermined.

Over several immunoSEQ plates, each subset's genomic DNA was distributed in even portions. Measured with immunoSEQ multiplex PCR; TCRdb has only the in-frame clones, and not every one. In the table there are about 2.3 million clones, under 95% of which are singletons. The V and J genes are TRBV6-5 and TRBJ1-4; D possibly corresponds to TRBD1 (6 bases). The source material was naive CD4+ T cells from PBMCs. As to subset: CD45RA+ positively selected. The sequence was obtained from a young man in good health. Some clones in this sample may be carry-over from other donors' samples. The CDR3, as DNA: TGTGCCAGCAGTTACTCGAGTGCTGGGGGCGAAAAACTGTTTTTT. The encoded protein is CASSYSSAGGEKLFF.